A single sample gave rise to the 7 T cell receptor beta chains below, sequenced in a study of immune cell composition in non-small cell lung cancer. Normal lung sampling was at least 3 cm from the tumour, as distant as possible. Profiled with immunoSEQ multiplex PCR; TCRdb holds only in-frame clones, not every one. The table includes 600 to 950 clones, around 70% detected once. Material for sequencing was non-adjacent lung tissue. The origin of the receptors is a human donor with non-small cell lung cancer.

This clone ranks as large. The gene calls are TRBV2 and TRBJ2-5; 9 bases are shared with TRBD2. The V gene end was trimmed by 3 bases and the J gene end by 4 bases; junction bases not matched to a gene: 6. CDR1 is SNHLY and CDR2 is FYNNEI in the germline V gene. CDR3 length: 15 residues. The CDR3 sequence is CASSDGLAGLETQYF. In nucleotides, the CDR3 is TGTGCCAGCAGTGATGGGCTAGCGGGGTTAGAGACCCAGTACTTC.

The J gene is TRBJ2-7, the V gene TRBV7-6; 7 positions match TRBD1. The germline gives CDR1 SGHVS, CDR2 FNYEAQ. V was pared by 6 bases and J by 1 base, with 12 bases of the junction left unmatched. This CDR3 contains 16 residues. The CDR3 coding sequence is TGTGCCAGCAGTCAATCCCGGGACAGACCTTCCTACGAGCAGTACTTC. Protein: CASSQSRDRPSYEQYF.

This rearrangement joins TRBV28 to TRBJ2-5; 11 nucleotides align to TRBD2. Germline values: CDR1 MDHEN, CDR2 SYDVKM. Trimming cost V 3 bases and J 14 bases; bases outside gene matches: 2. This CDR3 is 11 amino acids long. In DNA form, the CDR3 reads TGTGCCAGCAGTTTGGGACTAGCGGCTTACTTC. This gives the protein CASSLGLAAYF.

The V and J genes are TRBV19 and TRBJ2-7, with D perhaps matching TRBD2 (6 bases). From germline, CDR1 is LNHDA and CDR2 SQIVND (reference sequence). The germline V and J ends were trimmed by 7 bases and 7 bases, with 17 bases remaining between them. This CDR3 comprises 13 residues. CDR3 amino acids: CASTQGGTREQYF. The CDR3 DNA reads TGTGCCAGTACCCAGGGCGGGACGAGGGAGCAGTACTTC.

With respect to this clone: At one end the junction does not follow the germline gene, possibly because of a read error. The J gene is TRBJ2-7, the V gene TRBV5-3; the D is unclear. TRBV5-3 qualifies as an ORF whose function is uncertain. The CDR3 length is 13 residues. The CDR3 region is CASSQEFRGRQYF. CDR3 in DNA: TGCGCCAGCAGCCAAGAATTCCGAGGAAGGCAGTACTTC.

The chain employs TRBV5-1 and TRBJ2-2; D is perhaps TRBD1 (5 bases). This CDR3 is 15 amino acids long. V was cut by 1 base and J by 4 bases, with 11 bases left in between. The germline gives CDR1 SGHRS, CDR2 YFSETQ. The CDR3 spells CASSLSQGGTGELFF. CDR3 DNA sequence: TGCGCCAGCAGCTTGAGTCAGGGTGGCACCGGGGAGCTGTTTTTT.

This clone has just a few counts. CDR3 in amino acids: CASSLPRGGVFF. CDR3 nucleotides: TGTGCCAGCTCCCTCCCAAGGGGGGGTGTGTTCTTC. The chain links TRBV28 to TRBJ2-1; D may be TRBD2 (7 bases). This CDR3 is 12 amino acids long. The germline CDR1 and CDR2 sequences are MDHEN and SYDVKM. With 8 bases removed from V and 15 bases from J, the gap between germline ends came to 20 bases.